This record looks at one TCR beta chain sequence and its context. Its target is not known. These data belong to a study of shared clonotypes between healthy human individuals. CDR3 length: 18 residues. CDR1 is SEHNR, CDR2 FQNEAQ, per germline (reference sequence). With V trimmed by 7 bases and J by 8 bases, 16 bases remained unmatched. Clones were read by immunoSEQ multiplex PCR, and TCRdb kept only the in-frame ones, dropping some. The table has some 2.4 million clones, 80% to 95% seen once. Overall study results and limits: When naive CD4 clonotypes were compared across several donors, around 5% were shared.

The TCR was taken from a man between 18 and 29 years old in good health. Some clones in this sample may be carry-over from other donors' samples. Sequencing was carried out using naive CD4+ T cells from PBMCs. Stated subset: CD45RA+ positively selected. This chain links TRBV7-9 with TRBJ2-2; 13 bases map to TRBD2. DNA of the CDR3: TGTGCCAGCAACTTTAAACATCCGGGACTAGCGGGAACGGGGGAGCTGTTTTTT. Protein sequence: CASNFKHPGLAGTGELFF.